This TCR beta chain was observed in a study of cytomegalovirus exposure and HLA in healthy donors. Background on the study: From HLA-typed donors, an early data release held around 80 million unique TCRs. Study results and caveats: A classifier reportedly called cytomegalovirus status with high sensitivity and specificity. V- and J-gene trimming in TCR beta was tied to a missense DCLRE1C variant by an analysis performed later. The study recorded over 150 TCR beta chains that were cytomegalovirus-associated.

Concerning this clone: Its target is unknown.

The PCR ran on 60 Vbeta and 13 Jbeta primers. Using immunoSEQ multiplex PCR, the repertoire was profiled, and TCRdb retains in-frame clones only, with some absent. The table includes about 250,000 clones, roughly 80% detected once. Germline loops: CDR1 LNHDA, CDR2 SQIVND (reference sequence). After removal of 3 bases from V and 3 bases from J, the junction contained 1 base not matched to a gene. The CDR3 sequence is 14 residues long. The sample was PBMCs. This rearrangement joins TRBV19 to TRBJ2-7; 11 nucleotides align to TRBD1. This TCR was sampled from a girl aged 2 to 10 in good health and CMV-seronegative. CDR3 in amino acids: CASSMGQGVYEQYF. Written as DNA, the CDR3 is TGTGCCAGTAGTATGGGACAGGGGGTCTACGAGCAGTACTTC.